This TCR beta chain comes out of a study of T cell responses to AZD1222 COVID-19 vaccine (dated by TCRdb to the early 2020s). Some background on the complete study: TCR sequencing was performed for 230 to 250 trial participants, of whom about 210 were given two doses of AZD1222 and 26 were given two doses of MenACWY control vaccine. Trial participants were enrolled by age into 18-55, 56-69 and 70-plus year subgroups, with about 150, 28 and 57 TCR-sequenced participants respectively. The full study reports these points: Most participants were white British and females outnumbered males, and the authors suggested that clonal diversity may have been underestimated. Because no day 14 peak-response samples were available, the repertoires could be characterized only after the peak T cell response. The 56-69-year group was small, and its depth increase did not reach significance, likely because of low power. A significant rise in spike-specific TCR breadth and depth was observed after two AZD1222 doses relative to day 0 and relative to MenACWY recipients. Nearly half of unique spike-specific TCRs reportedly recognized epitopes outside regions mutated in the B.1.351 and B.1.1.7 variants. Vaccine-associated CD4 TCRs spanned the whole spike protein, with dominant responses in regions 160-218 and 743-854. Conclusions about previously exposed vaccinees were limited because only six AZD1222 recipients were SARS-CoV-2 seropositive at baseline.

Worth noting for this clone: Its antigen has not been determined. No base-level quality is on record; no much larger clone is a single base apart.

This specimen's time point label, interpreted: about 28 days (+/-7) after the second vaccine dose. AZD1222 recipients given second doses at about 4 weeks or at about 12 weeks were pooled, since spike-specific TCR depth and breadth were not found to differ between the two schedules. The vaccinee samples were drawn from two UK trials, COV001 and COV002, one of which was a single-blind randomized controlled phase 2/3 trial testing AZD1222 (ChAdOx1 nCoV-19) in healthy adults. For TCRbeta chain sequencing, PBMC samples were collected from trial participants at day 0 and at day 28 after the second dose. CDR1 and CDR2 (LNHNV, YYDKDF) derive from the germline V gene (reference sequence). Reading from cysteine to phenylalanine, the CDR3 counts 15 amino acids. CDR3 DNA only is kept here, 45 bases in frame from base 1. V was cut back by 0 bases and J by 4 bases, leaving a gap of 11 bases between them. The CDR3 regions of human TCRbeta chains were analyzed by immunosequencing. The authors' pipeline ran thus. Repertoire TCRs were matched against a reference library of SARS-CoV-2-specific TCRs generated with the MIRA antigen-specificity platform. Breadth was defined as the fraction of unique TCRs that were SARS-CoV-2-associated, and depth was defined as the fraction of total T cells that were SARS-CoV-2-associated. Each spike-specific TCR was assigned to its reactive spike region and to a CD4 or CD8 class using the MIRA data. Log10-transformed breadth and depth values were compared by one-way ANOVA with Sidak's multiple comparisons tests. TCRdb holds this immuneACCESS table with in-frame rearrangements only. Some clones are missing; in checked studies, unresolved V genes explain under half, and the rest has no known cause. The V and J calls and clone size are taken from that table; D and trimming were inferred from the DNA. This sample has 100,000 to 150,000 clones in its table, and more than 65% of those were observed once. The ten largest make up roughly a quarter of the sample.

The TCR sequence derives from an adult who received the AZD1222 COVID-19 vaccine. The chain joins TRBV15 to TRBJ2-3, and the D gene may be TRBD1, 5 bases matching. The sample was peripheral blood, taken 28 days after the second AZD1222 dose. The CDR3 corresponds to CATSREARVADTQYF. DNA sequence: TGTGCCACCAGCAGAGAGGCCAGGGTGGCAGATACGCAGTATTTT.